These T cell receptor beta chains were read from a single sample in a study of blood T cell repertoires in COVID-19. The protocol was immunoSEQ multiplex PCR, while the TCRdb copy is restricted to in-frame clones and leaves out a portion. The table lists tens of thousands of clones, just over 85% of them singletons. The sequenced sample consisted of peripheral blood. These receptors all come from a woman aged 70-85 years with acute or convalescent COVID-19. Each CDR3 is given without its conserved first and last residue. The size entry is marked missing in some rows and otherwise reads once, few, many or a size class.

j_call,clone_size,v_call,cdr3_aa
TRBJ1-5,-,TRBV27,ASSLSTGVNQPQH
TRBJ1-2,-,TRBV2,ASSAEQGTYGYT
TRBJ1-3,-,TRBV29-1,SATTGQARNTIY
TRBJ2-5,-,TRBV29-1,SVHLETQY
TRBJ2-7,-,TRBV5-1,ASSLRADTPTYEQY
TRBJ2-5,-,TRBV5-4,ASSLPTGSETQY
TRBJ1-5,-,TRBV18,ASSQGVNQPQH
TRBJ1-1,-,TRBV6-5,ASSRDSGLAEAF
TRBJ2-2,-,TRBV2,ASSSGQRANTGELF
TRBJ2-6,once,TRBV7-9,ASSTGLGQVGAGANVLT
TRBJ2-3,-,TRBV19,ASNGGRTDTQY
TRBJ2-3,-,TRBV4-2,ASSQGTDTDTQY
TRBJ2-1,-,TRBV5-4,ASSPVGGRPDYNEQF
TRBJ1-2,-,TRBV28,ASSTRAGGYT
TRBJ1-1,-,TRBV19,ASSPMTGGNTEAF
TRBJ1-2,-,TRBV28,ASDSNYGYT
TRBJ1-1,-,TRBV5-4,ASSQQTGNTEAF
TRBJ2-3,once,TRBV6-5,ASNGLAGGGDTQY
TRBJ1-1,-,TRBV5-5,ASSPGQGNINTEAF
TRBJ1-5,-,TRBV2,ASSANRGFNQPQH
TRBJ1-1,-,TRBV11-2,ASSLQWTGAKAF
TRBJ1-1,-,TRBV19,ASIAGNTEAF
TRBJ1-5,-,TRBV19,ASSRREGNQPQH
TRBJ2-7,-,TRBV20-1,SASRLAPYEQY
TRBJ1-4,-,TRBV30,AWSVATNEKLF
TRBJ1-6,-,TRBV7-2,ASSDSGLGRSYNSPLH
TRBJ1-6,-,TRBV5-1,ASSLGLWDRAHNSPLH
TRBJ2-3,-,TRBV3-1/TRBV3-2,ASSQTSGGETDTQY
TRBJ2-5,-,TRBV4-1,ASSHADRAQETQY
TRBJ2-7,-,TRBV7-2,ASSFGTTYEQY
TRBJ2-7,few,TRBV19,ASSLKGTSGAYEQY
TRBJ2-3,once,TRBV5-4,ASSFTVRDTQY
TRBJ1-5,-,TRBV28,ASSSVTRGLLQPQH
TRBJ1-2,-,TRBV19,ASSSSGGGQGDYGYT
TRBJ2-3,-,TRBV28,ASSPPGAGRTDTQY
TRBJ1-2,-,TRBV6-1,ASSESSGFYGYT
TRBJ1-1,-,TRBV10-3,AIRPSPRGRGTEAF
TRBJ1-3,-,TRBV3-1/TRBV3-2,ASSPAGGAWGTIY
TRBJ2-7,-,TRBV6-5,ASSQLAGGSYEQY
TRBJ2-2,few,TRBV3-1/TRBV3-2,ASSDGTGVTGELF
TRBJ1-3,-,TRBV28,ASSSPAGRQNTIY
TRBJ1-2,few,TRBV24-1,ATSREGDAYGYT
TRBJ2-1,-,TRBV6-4,ASSEMGLENNEQF